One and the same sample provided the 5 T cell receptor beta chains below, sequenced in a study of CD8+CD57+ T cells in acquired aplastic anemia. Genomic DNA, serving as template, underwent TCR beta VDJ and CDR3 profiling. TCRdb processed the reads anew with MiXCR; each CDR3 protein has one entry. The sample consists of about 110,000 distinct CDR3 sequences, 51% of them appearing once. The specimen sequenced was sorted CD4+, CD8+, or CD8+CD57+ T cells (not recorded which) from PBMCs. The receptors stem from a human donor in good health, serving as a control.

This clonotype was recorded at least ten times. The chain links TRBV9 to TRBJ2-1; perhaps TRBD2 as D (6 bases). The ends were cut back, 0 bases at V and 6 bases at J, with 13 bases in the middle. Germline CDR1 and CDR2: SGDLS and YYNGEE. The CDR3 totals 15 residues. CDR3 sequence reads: CASSVARGSSNEQFF. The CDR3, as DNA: TGTGCCAGCAGCGTAGCTCGGGGGTCTAGCAATGAGCAGTTCTTC.

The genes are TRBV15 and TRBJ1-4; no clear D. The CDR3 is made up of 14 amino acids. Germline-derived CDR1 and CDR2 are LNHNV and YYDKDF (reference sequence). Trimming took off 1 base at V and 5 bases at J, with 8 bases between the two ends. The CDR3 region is CATSRVRQNEKLFF. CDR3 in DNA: TGTGCCACCAGCAGAGTGAGGCAGAATGAAAAACTGTTTTTT.

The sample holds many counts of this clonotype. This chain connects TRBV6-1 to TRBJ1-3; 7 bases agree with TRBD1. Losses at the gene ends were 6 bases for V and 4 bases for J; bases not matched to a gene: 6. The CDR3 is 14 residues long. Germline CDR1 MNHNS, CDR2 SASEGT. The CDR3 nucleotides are TGTGCCAGCAGCCTGGGACAGCAAGGAAACACCATATATTTT. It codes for CASSLGQQGNTIYF.

CDR3 loop: CASSPPGQSGNTIYF. In DNA, the CDR3 is TGTGCCAGCTCACCACCGGGACAATCTGGAAACACCATATATTTT. The V gene is TRBV18, the J gene TRBJ1-3, with D tentatively TRBD1 (6 bases). The CDR3 runs 15 residues. Germline V CDR1 and CDR2: KGHSH, LQKENI. V lost 0 bases and J lost 1, with 7 bases in between.

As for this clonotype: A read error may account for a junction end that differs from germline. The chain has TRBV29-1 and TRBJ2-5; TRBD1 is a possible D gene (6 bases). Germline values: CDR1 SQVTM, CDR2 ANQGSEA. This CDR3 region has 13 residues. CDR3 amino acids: CSVLTNREETQYF. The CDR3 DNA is TGTAGCGTGCTCACCAACAGGGAGGAGACCCAGTACTTC.